The clone carrying this TCR beta chain occurred a few times. The record originates from a study of blood T cell repertoires in COVID-19. Study-wide context: Collection of acute and convalescent COVID-19 samples took place in the United States, Italy and Spain. From T cells, B-cell-depleted T cells, or PBMCs came the material, which was cDNA or gDNA.

V lost 3 bases to trimming and J lost 2 bases; unmatched junction nucleotides: 10. The germline V gene has CDR1 KGHDR and CDR2 SFDVKD. The CDR3 contains 17 residues. Study processing details: Amplified reference gene primers provided the basis for estimating nucleated cell counts. Profiled with immunoSEQ multiplex PCR; TCRdb holds only in-frame clones, not every one. V and J calls and clone size come straight from that table; D and trimming were deduced from the DNA. The sample has approximately 200,000 clones, around 85% seen once. The sample was peripheral blood. This chain connects TRBV24-1 to TRBJ2-7; TRBD1 aligns across 9 bases. This sequence originates from a woman between 50 and 59 years old with acute or convalescent COVID-19. The CDR3 reads CATSDPNGQGPPYEQYF. In DNA, the CDR3 is TGTGCCACCAGTGATCCTAATGGACAGGGGCCGCCCTACGAGCAGTACTTC.